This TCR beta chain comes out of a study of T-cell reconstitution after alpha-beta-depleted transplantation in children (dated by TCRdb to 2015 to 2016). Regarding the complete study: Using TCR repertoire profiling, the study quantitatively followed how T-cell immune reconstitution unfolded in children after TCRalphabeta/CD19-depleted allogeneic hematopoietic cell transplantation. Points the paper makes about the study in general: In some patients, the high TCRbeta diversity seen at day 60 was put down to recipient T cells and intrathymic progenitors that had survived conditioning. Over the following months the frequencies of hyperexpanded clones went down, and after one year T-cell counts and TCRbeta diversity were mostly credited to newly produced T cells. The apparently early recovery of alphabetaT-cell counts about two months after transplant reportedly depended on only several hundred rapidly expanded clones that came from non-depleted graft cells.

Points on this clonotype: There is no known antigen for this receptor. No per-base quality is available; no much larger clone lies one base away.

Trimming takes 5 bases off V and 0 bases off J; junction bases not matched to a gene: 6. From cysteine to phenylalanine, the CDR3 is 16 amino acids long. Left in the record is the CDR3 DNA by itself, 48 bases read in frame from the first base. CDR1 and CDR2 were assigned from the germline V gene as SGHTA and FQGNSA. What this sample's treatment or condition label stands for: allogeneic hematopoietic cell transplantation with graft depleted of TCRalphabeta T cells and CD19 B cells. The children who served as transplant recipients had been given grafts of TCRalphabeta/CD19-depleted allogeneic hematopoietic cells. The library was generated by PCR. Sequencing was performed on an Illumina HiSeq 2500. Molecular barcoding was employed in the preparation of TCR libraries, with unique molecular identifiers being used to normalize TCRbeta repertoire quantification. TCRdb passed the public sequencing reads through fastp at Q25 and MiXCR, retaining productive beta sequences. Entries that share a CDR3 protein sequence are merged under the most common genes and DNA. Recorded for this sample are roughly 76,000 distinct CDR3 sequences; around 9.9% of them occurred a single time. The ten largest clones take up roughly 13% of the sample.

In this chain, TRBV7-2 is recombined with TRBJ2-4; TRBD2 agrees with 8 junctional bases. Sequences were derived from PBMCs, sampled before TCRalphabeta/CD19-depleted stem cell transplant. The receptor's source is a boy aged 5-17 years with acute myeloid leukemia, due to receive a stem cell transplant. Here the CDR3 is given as CASSPVAGRAKNIQYF. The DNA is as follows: TGTGCCAGCAGCCCAGTAGCGGGACGAGCCAAAAACATTCAGTACTTC.